This T cell receptor (beta chain) was obtained from a study of CD8+ T cells in alopecia areata. In the study overall: Oral tofacitinib, 5 to 10 mg twice daily, was given in an open-label trial.

Study-level results: An increase in clonality over normal scalp was evident in lesional scalp, especially alopecia totalis/universalis. Sharing of TCRs across patients appeared less clear than in mice, possibly for HLA-related reasons.

The CDR3 is 11 amino acids. CDR1 is SQVTM and CDR2 is ANQGSEA in the germline V gene. The V end was cut by 5 bases, the J end by 3 bases, with 6 bases between. Lesional scalp punch biopsies and peripheral blood were collected from alopecia areata patients. Concerning this clone itself: Antigen: not known.

cDNA serving as the sequencing template came from extracted, reverse transcribed RNA. Clones were read by immunoSEQ multiplex PCR, and TCRdb kept only the in-frame ones, dropping some. The repertoire holds about 200,000 clones, with around three fifths as singletons. The sequence derives from a human donor with alopecia areata. This sample comprised CD4+ T cells sorted from blood, obtained at week 0. The chain couples TRBV29-1 to TRBJ2-3; D gene uncertain. Written as DNA, the CDR3 is TGCAGCGTTCAAAGGACAGATACGCAGTATTTT. Its translation: CSVQRTDTQYF.